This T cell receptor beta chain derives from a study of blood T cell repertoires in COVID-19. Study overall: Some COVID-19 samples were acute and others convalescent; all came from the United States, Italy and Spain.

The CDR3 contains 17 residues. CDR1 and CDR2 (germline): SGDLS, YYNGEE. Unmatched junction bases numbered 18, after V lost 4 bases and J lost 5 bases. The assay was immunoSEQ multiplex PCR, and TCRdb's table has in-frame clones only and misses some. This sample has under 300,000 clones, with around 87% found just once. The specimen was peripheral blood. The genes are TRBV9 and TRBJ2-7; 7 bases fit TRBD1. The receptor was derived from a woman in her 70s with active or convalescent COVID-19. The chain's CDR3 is CASSRGQDRIDAHEQYF. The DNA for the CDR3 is TGTGCCAGCAGCCGAGGACAGGACCGGATTGACGCGCACGAGCAGTACTTC. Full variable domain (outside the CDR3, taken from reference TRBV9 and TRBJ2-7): DSGVTQTPKHLITATGQRVTLRCSPRSGDLSVYWYQQSLDQGLQFLIQYYNGEERAKGNILERFSAQQFPDLHSELNLSSLELGDSALYFCASSRGQDRIDAHEQYFGPGTRLTVT.